This paragraph covers one T cell receptor beta chain sequence. These data come from a study of blood T cell repertoires in COVID-19. Across the whole study: Nucleic acid was either cDNA or gDNA, and it came from T cells, B-cell-depleted T cells, or PBMCs.

Trimming pared 5 bases from V and 5 bases from J, leaving 7 bases between. The CDR3 loop spans 11 amino acids. Per the germline V gene, CDR1 is MNHEY and CDR2 is SMNVEV (reference sequence). Generated by immunoSEQ multiplex PCR, the TCRdb table keeps only in-frame clones and is missing some. The sample includes roughly 260,000 clones, roughly 86% of them seen just once. This clonotype was obtained from a woman aged 50 to 60 with acute or convalescent COVID-19. Sequenced material: peripheral blood. This sequence joins TRBV27 and TRBJ2-7; TRBD2 is a possible D gene (5 bases). The CDR3 nucleotides are TGTGCCAGCAGTGACTATCACGAGCAGTACTTC. As protein: CASSDYHEQYF.